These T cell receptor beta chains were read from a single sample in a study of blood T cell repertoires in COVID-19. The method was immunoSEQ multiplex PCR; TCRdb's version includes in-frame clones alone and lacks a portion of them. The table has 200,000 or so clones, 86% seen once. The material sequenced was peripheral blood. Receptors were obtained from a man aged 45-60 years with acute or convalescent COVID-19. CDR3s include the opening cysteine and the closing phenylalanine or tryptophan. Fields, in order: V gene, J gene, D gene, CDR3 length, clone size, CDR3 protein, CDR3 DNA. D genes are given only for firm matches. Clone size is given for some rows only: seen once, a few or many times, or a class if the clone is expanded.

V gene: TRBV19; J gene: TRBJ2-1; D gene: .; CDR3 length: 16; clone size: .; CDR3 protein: CASSILGGFSYNEQFF; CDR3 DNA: TGTGCCAGTAGTATTTTGGGAGGATTCTCCTACAATGAGCAGTTCTTC
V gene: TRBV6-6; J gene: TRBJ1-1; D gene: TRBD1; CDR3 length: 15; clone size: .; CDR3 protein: CASNNKGAHTKRAFF; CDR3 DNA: TGTGCCAGCAATAATAAGGGGGCGCACACTAAGCGGGCTTTCTTT
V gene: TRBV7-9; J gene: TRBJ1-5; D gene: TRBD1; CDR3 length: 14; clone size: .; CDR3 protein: CASSPGTGNQPQHF; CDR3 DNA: TGTGCCAGCAGCCCCGGGACAGGCAATCAGCCCCAGCATTTT
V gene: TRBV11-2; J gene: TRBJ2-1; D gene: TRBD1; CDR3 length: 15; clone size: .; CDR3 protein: CASSLMRGPQGEQFF; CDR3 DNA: TGTGCCAGCAGCTTAATGAGGGGGCCTCAAGGGGAGCAGTTCTTC
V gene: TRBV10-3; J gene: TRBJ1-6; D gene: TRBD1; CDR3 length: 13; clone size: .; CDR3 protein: CAISEGQGSPLHF; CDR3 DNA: TGTGCCATCAGTGAAGGACAGGGTTCACCCCTCCACTTT
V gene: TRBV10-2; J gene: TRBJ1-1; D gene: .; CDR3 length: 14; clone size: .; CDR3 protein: CASSETGTNTEAFF; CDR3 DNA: TGCGCCAGCAGTGAGACAGGGACGAACACTGAAGCTTTCTTT
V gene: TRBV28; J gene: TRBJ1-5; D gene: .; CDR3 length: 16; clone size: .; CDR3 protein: CASSLSGLRGNQPQHF; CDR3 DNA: TGTGCCAGCAGTTTATCTGGCCTCAGGGGCAATCAGCCCCAGCATTTT
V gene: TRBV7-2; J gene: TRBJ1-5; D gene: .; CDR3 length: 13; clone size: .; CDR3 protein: CASSLVNNQPQHF; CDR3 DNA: TGTGCCAGCAGCTTAGTTAACAATCAGCCCCAGCATTTT
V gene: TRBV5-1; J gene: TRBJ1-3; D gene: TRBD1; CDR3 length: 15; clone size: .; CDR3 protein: CASSARTGSGNTIYF; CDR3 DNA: TGCGCCAGCAGCGCGCGGACAGGCTCTGGAAACACCATATATTTT
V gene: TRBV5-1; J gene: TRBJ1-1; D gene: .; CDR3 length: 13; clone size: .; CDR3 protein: CASSLGGFTEAFF; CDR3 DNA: TGCGCCAGCAGCTTGGGAGGCTTCACTGAAGCTTTCTTT
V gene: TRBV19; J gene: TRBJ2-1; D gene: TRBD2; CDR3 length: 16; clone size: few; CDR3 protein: CASSIVGLAGGNEQFF; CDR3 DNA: TGTGCCAGTAGTATAGTCGGCCTAGCGGGGGGGAATGAGCAGTTCTTC
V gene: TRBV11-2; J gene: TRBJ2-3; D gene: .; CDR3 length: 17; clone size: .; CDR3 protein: CASSLVSGNPSTDTQYF; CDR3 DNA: TGTGCCAGCAGCTTAGTATCGGGTAATCCTAGCACAGATACGCAGTATTTT
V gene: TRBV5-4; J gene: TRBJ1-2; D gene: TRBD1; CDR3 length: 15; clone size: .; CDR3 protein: CASSLWTGANYGYTF; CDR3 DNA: TGTGCCAGCAGCTTGTGGACAGGAGCTAACTATGGCTACACCTTC
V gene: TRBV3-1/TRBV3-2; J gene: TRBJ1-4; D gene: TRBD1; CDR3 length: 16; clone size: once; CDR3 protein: CASSQVWDSLDEKLFF; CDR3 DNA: TGTGCCAGCAGCCAAGTCTGGGACAGCTTAGATGAAAAACTGTTTTTT
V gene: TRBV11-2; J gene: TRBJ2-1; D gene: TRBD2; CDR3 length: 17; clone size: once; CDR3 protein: CASSLALPGGARNEQFF; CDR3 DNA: TGTGCCAGCAGCTTAGCCCTCCCCGGGGGGGCCCGCAATGAGCAGTTCTTC
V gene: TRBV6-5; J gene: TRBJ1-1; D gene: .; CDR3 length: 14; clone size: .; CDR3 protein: CASSPGRENTEAFF; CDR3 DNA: TGTGCCAGCAGCCCCGGACGGGAGAACACTGAAGCTTTCTTT
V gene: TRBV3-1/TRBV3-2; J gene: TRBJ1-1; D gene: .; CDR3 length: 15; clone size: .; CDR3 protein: CASSQDRAGLTEAFF; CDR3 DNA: TGTGCCAGCAGCCAAGATCGGGCAGGGCTCACTGAAGCTTTCTTT
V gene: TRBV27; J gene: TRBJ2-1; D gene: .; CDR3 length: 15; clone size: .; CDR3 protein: CASSYRVLRNNEQFF; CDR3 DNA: TGTGCCAGCAGTTACAGGGTCTTACGGAACAATGAGCAGTTCTTC
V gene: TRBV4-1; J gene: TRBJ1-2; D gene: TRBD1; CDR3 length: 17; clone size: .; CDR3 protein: CASSQDFPVQGAYGYTF; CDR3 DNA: TGCGCCAGCAGCCAAGATTTCCCCGTACAGGGGGCGTATGGCTACACCTTC
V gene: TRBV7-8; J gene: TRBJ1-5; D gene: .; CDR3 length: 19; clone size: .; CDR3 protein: CASSLSRDPLSGGNQPQHF; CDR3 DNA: TGTGCCAGCAGCTTAAGCCGAGACCCCCTGTCCGGGGGAAATCAGCCCCAGCATTTT
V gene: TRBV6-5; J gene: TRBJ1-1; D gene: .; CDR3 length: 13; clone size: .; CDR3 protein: CASRSTGLGMAFF; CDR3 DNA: TGTGCCAGCAGATCAACAGGGCTAGGAATGGCTTTCTTT
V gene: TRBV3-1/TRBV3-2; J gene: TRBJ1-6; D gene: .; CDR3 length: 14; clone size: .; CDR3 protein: CASRDRSKHSPLHF; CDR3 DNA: TGTGCCAGCAGGGACAGATCTAAGCATTCACCCCTCCACTTT
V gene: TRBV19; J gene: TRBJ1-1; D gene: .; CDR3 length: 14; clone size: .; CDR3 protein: CASITGPGTRPAFF; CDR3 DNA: TGTGCCAGTATTACTGGACCTGGGACACGGCCAGCTTTCTTT
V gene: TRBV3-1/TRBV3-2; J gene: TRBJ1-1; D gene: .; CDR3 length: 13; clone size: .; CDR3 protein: CASSATGGTEAFF; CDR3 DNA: TGTGCCAGCAGCGCGACGGGTGGAACTGAAGCTTTCTTT
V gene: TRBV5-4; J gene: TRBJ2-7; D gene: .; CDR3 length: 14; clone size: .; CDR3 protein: CASSFSDSSYEQYF; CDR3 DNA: TGTGCCAGCAGCTTTTCTGACTCCTCCTACGAGCAGTACTTC
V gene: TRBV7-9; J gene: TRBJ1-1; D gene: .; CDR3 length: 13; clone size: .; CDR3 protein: CASSSTENTEAFF; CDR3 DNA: TGTGCCAGCAGCTCGACAGAGAACACTGAAGCTTTCTTT
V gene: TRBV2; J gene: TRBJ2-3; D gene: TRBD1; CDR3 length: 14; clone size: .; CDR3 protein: CASTETGGTDTQYF; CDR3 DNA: TGTGCCAGCACGGAGACAGGGGGCACAGATACGCAGTATTTT
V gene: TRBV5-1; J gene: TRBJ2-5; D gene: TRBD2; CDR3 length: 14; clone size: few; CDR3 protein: CASSSTSGGETQYF; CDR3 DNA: TGCGCCAGCAGCAGCACTAGCGGGGGAGAGACCCAGTACTTC
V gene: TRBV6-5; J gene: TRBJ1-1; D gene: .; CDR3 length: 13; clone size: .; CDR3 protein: CASRTTNRPEAFF; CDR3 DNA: TGTGCCAGCAGAACCACTAATAGACCTGAAGCTTTCTTT
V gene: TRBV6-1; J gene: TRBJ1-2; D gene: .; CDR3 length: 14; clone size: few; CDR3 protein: CASSPPTGSHGYTF; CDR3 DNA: TGTGCCAGCAGTCCCCCTACGGGATCGCATGGCTACACCTTC
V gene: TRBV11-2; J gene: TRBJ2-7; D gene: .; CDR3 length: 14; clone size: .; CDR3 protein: CASSLTDRNYEQYF; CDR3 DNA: TGTGCCAGCAGCTTAACGGACAGAAACTACGAGCAGTACTTC
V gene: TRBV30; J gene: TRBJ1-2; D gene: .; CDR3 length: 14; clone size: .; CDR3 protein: CAWSRLTGVYGYTF; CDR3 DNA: TGTGCCTGGAGTAGACTTACGGGGGTATATGGCTACACCTTC
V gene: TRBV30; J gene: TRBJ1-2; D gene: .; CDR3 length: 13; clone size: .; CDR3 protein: CAWRLQGAVGYTF; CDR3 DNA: TGTGCCTGGAGATTACAGGGTGCAGTTGGCTACACCTTC
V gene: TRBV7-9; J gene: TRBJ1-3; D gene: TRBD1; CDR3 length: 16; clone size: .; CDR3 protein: CASSLTGGFSGNTIYF; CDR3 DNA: TGTGCCAGCAGCCTGACAGGGGGATTCTCTGGAAACACCATATATTTT
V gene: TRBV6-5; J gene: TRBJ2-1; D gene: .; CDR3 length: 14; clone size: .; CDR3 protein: CASRREGAYNEQFF; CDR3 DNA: TGTGCCAGCAGGAGGGAGGGGGCCTACAATGAGCAGTTCTTC
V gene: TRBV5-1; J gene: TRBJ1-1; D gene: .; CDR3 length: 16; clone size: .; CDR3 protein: CASSFLAGVGDTEAFF; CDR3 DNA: TGCGCCAGCAGCTTTCTCGCAGGCGTCGGGGACACTGAAGCTTTCTTT
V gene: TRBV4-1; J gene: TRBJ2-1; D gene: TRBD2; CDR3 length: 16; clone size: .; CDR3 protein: CASSRTSGGLNNEQFF; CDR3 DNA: TGCGCCAGCAGCCGGACTAGCGGGGGGCTAAACAATGAGCAGTTCTTC
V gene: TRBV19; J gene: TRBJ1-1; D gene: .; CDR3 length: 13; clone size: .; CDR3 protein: CASKGRDITEAFF; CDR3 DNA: TGTGCCAGTAAGGGCAGGGACATCACTGAAGCTTTCTTT
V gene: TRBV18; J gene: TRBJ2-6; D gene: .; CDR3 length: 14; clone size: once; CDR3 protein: CASSPLSGANVLTF; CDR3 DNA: TGTGCCAGCTCACCCCTATCTGGGGCCAACGTCCTGACTTTC
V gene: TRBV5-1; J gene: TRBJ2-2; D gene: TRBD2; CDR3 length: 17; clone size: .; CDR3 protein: CASSIGRLAGGTGELFF; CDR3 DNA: TGCGCCAGCAGCATCGGAAGGCTAGCGGGGGGAACCGGGGAGCTGTTTTTT
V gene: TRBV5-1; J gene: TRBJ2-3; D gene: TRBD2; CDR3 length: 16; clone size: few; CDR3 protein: CASSRRSGAVTDTQYF; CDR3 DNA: TGCGCCAGCAGCAGGCGGAGCGGGGCCGTCACAGATACGCAGTATTTT
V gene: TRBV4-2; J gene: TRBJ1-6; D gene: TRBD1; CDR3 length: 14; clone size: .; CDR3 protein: CASSQGQGNSPLHF; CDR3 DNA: TGTGCCAGCAGCCAAGGACAGGGGAATTCACCCCTCCACTTT
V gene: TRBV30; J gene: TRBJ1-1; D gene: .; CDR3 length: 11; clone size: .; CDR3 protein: CAWADILRAFF; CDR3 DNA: TGTGCCTGGGCAGACATCCTCAGGGCTTTCTTT
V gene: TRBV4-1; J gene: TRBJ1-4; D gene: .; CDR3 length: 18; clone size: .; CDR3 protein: CASSQDTLVTGSGEKLFF; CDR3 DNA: TGCGCCAGCAGCCAAGATACCCTCGTGACAGGTTCTGGAGAAAAACTGTTTTTT
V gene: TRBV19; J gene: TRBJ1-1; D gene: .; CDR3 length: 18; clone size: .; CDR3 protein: CASSIYGKSAQTNTEAFF; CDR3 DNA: TGTGCCAGTAGTATTTACGGGAAATCTGCACAGACGAACACTGAAGCTTTCTTT
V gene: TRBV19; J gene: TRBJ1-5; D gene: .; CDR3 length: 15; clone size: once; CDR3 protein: CASNLSGQAYQPQHF; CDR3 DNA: TGTGCCAGTAACCTATCAGGGCAGGCTTATCAGCCCCAGCATTTT
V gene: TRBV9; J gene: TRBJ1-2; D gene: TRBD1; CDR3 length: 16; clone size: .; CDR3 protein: CASSVGGRGNLYGYTF; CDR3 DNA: TGTGCCAGCAGCGTAGGGGGCAGGGGGAACCTCTATGGCTACACCTTC
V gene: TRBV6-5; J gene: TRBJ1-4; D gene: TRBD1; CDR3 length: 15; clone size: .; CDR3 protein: CASTLVQGAKEKLFF; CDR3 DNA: TGTGCCAGCACCTTGGTACAGGGGGCTAAGGAAAAACTGTTTTTT
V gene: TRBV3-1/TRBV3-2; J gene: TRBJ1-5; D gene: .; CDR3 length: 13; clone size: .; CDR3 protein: CASSQEGKEAQHF; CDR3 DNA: TGTGCCAGCAGCCAAGAAGGGAAGGAGGCCCAGCATTTT
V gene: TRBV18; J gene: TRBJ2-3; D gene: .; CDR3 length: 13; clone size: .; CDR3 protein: CASSKQTTDTQYF; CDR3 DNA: TGTGCCAGCTCAAAGCAAACCACAGATACGCAGTATTTT
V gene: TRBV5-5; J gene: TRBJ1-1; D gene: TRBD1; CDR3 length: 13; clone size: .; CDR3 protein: CASKLNRGPQAFF; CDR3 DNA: TGTGCCAGCAAACTCAACAGGGGTCCTCAAGCTTTCTTT
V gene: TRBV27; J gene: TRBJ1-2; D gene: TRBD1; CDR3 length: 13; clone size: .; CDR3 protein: CASSFRGRGGYTF; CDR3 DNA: TGTGCCAGCAGTTTCAGGGGGCGCGGGGGCTACACCTTC
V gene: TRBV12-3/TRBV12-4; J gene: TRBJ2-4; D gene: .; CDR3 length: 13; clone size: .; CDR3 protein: CASSLSGLNIQYF; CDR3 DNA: TGTGCCAGCAGTTTATCAGGTTTAAACATTCAGTACTTC